This T cell receptor (beta chain) was recorded in a study of T cell repertoires in cytomegalovirus infection. This CDR3 spans 18 amino acids. V lost 0 bases and J 0 bases, leaving 15 bases between the germline ends. The table lists this clonotype with many counts. TCRdb independently ran MiXCR on the reads; one entry per CDR3 protein. The table shows over 450,000 distinct CDR3 sequences, with roughly 12% occurring only once. The chain has TRBV23-1 and TRBJ1-5; a weak D match, TRBD1 (5 bases). TRBV23-1 is an ORF for which the function is uncertain. The TCR was taken from a human donor in good health (CMV status not recorded). Some clones in this sample may be carry-over from other donors' samples. Sequenced sample: PBMCs. The CDR3 DNA reads TGCGCCAGCAGTCAATCGGTGACAGTAAAAATTAGCAATCAGCCCCAGCATTTT. Its protein is CASSQSVTVKISNQPQHF.